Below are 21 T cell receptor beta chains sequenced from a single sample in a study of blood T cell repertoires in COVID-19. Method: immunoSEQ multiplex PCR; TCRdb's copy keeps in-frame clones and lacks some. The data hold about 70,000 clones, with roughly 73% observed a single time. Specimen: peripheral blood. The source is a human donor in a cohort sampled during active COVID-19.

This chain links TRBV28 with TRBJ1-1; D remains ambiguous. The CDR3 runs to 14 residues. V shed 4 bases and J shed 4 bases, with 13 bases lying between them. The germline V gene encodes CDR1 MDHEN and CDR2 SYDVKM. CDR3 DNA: TGTGCCAGCAGTTCTCCGGGAACGGGCACTGAAGCTTTCTTT. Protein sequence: CASSSPGTGTEAFF.

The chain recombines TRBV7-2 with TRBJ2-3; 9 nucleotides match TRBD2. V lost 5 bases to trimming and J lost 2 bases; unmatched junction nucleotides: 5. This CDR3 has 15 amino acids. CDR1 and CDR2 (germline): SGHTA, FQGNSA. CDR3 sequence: CASSTGLAYTDTQYF. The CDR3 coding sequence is TGTGCCAGCAGCACCGGACTAGCGTACACAGATACGCAGTATTTT.

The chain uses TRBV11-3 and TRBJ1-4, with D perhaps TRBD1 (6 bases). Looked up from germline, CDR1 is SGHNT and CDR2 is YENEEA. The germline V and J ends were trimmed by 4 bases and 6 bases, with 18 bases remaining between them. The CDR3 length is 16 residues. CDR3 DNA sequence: TGTGCCAGCAGCTACTCCCGGGCAGGGGTGGATGAAAAACTGTTTTTT. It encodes CASSYSRAGVDEKLFF.

CDR3 sequence reads: CASSVRDRGSYEQYF. As DNA, the CDR3 is TGTGCCAGCAGCGTCCGGGACAGGGGGTCCTACGAGCAGTACTTC. The chain is built from TRBV9 and TRBJ2-7, with 11 bases fitting TRBD1. CDR1 is SGDLS, CDR2 YYNGEE, per germline. V trimming: 2 bases; J trimming: 1 base; junction bases outside the gene matches: 2. The CDR3 has 15 amino acids.

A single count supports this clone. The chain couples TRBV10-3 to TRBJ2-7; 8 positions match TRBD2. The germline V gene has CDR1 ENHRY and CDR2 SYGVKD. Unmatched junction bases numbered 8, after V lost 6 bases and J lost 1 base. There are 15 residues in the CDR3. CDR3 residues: CAIRGGGGQSYEQYF. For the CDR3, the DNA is TGTGCCATCAGGGGGGGCGGGGGGCAATCCTACGAGCAGTACTTC.

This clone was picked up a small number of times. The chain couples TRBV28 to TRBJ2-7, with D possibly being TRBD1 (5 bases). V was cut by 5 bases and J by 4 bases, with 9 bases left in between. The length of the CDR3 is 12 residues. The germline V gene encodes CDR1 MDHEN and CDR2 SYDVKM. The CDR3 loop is CASSTRVYEQYF. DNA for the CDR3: TGTGCCAGCAGTACCAGGGTATACGAGCAGTACTTC.

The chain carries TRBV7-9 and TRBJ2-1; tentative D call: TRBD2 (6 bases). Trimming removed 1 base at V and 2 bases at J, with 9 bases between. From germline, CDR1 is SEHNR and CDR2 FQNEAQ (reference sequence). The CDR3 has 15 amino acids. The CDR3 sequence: CASSLGLDPYNEQFF. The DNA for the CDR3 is TGTGCCAGCAGCTTAGGACTAGATCCCTACAATGAGCAGTTCTTC.

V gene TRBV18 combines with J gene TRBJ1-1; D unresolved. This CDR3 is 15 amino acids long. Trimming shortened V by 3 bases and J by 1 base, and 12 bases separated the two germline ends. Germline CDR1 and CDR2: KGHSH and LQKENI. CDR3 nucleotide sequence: TGTGCCAGCTCACCTCACCCCGTGAGGAACACTGAAGCTTTCTTT. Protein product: CASSPHPVRNTEAFF.

The CDR3 DNA reads as TGTGCCAGCAGCTCAGGTCCCACAGATACGCAGTATTTT. Amino acids: CASSSGPTDTQYF. The gene calls are TRBV7-7 and TRBJ2-3; D remains ambiguous. The CDR3 is 13 residues long. Trimming removed 4 bases at V and 2 bases at J, with 7 bases between. Germline V lookup: CDR1 SSHAT, CDR2 FNYEAQ (reference sequence). Together with reference TRBV7-7 and TRBJ2-3, the CDR3 gives the full variable domain: GAGVSQSPRYKVTKRGQDVTLRCDPISSHATLYWYQQALGQGPEFLTYFNYEAQPDKSGLPSDRFSAERPEGSISTLTIQRTEQRDSAMYRCASSSGPTDTQYFGPGTRLTVL.

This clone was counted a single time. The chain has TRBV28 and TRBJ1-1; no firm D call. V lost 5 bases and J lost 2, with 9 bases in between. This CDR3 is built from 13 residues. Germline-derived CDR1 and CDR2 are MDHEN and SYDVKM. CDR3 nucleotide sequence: TGTGCCAGCAGTCCCCCGAGAAACACTGAAGCTTTCTTT. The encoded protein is CASSPPRNTEAFF.

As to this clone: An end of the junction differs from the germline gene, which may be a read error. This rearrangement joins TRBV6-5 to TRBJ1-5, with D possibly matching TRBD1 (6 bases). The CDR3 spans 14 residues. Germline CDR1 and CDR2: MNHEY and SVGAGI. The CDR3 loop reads CASSYQGFNQPQHF. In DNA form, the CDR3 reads TGTGCCAGCAGTTACCAGGGGTTTAATCAACCCCAGCATTTT.

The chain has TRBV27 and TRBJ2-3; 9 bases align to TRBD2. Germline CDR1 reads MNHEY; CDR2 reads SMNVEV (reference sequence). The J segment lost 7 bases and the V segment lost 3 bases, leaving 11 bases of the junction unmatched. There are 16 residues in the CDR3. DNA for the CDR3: TGTGCCAGCAGTTTCGTCGGCGGGGGGGCAAGGAATACGCAGTATTTT. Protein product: CASSFVGGGARNTQYF.

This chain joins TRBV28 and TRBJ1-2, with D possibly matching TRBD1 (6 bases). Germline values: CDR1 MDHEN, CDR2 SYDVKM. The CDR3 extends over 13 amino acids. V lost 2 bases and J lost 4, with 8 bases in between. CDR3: CASSLTGPYGYTF. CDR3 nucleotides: TGTGCCAGCAGTTTAACAGGGCCCTATGGCTACACCTTC.

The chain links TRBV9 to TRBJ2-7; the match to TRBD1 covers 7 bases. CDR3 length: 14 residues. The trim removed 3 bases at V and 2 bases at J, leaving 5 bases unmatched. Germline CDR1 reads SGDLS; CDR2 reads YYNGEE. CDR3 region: CASSGGTETYEQYF. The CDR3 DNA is TGTGCCAGCAGCGGGGGGACAGAGACCTACGAGCAGTACTTC. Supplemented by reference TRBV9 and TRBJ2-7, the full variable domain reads DSGVTQTPKHLITATGQRVTLRCSPRSGDLSVYWYQQSLDQGLQFLIQYYNGEERAKGNILERFSAQQFPDLHSELNLSSLELGDSALYFCASSGGTETYEQYFGPGTRLTVT.

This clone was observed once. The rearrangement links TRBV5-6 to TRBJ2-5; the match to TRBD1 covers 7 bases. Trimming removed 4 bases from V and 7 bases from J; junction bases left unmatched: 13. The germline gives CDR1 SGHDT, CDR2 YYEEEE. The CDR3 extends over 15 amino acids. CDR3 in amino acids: CASSPVTTQGWTQYF. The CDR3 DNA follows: TGTGCCAGCAGCCCGGTAACTACACAGGGGTGGACCCAGTACTTC. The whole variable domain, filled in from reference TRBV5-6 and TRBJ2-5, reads DAGVTQSPTHLIKTRGQQVTLRCSPKSGHDTVSWYQQALGQGPQFIFQYYEEEERQRGNFPDRFSGHQFPNYSSELNVNALLLGDSALYLCASSPVTTQGWTQYFGPGTRLLVL.

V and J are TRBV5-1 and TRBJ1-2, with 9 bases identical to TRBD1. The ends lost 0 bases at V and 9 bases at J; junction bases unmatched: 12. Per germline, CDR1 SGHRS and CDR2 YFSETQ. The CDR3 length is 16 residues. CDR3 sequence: CASSLEVRTGVFSYTF. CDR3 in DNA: TGCGCCAGCAGCTTGGAAGTAAGGACAGGGGTTTTTAGCTACACCTTC. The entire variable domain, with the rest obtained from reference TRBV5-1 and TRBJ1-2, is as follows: KAGVTQTPRYLIKTRGQQVTLSCSPISGHRSVSWYQQTPGQGLQFLFEYFSETQRNKGNFPGRFSGRQFSNSRSEMNVSTLELGDSALYLCASSLEVRTGVFSYTFGSGTRLTVV.

The CDR3 DNA is TGTGCCACCAGCAGTGGACTAGCGAGTGGGCAAGAGACCCAGTACTTC. This sequence encodes CATSSGLASGQETQYF. This chain links TRBV15 with TRBJ2-5; TRBD2 agrees at 9 bases. This CDR3 has 16 amino acids. Looked up from germline, CDR1 is LNHNV and CDR2 is YYDKDF (reference sequence). The trim removed 3 bases at V and 2 bases at J, leaving 7 bases unmatched.

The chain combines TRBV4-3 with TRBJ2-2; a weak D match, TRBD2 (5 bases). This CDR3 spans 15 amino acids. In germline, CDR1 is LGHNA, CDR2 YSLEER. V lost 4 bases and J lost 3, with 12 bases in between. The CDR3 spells CASSPLGVDTGELFF. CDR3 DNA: TGCGCCAGCAGCCCCCTCGGGGTAGACACCGGGGAGCTGTTTTTT.

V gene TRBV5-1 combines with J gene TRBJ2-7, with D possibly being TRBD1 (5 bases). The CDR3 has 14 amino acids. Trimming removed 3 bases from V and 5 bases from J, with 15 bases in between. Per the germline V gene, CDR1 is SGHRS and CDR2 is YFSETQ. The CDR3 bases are TGCGCCAGCAGCTCTACCGCTTTCAGGGACGAGCAGTACTTC. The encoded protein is CASSSTAFRDEQYF. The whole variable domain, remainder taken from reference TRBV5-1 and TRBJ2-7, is KAGVTQTPRYLIKTRGQQVTLSCSPISGHRSVSWYQQTPGQGLQFLFEYFSETQRNKGNFPGRFSGRQFSNSRSEMNVSTLELGDSALYLCASSSTAFRDEQYFGPGTRLTVT.

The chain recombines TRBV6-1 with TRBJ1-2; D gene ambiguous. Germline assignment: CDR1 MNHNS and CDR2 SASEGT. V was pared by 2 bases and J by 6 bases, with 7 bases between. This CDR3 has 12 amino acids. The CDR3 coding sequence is TGTGCCAGCAGTGAACGACACGATGGCTACACCTTC. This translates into CASSERHDGYTF.

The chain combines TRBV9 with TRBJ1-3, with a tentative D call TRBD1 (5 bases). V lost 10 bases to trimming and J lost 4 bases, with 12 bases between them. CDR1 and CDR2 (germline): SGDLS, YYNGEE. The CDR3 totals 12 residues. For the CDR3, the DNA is TGTGCCGAGGTGACAGAGGGAAACACCATATATTTT. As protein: CAEVTEGNTIYF.